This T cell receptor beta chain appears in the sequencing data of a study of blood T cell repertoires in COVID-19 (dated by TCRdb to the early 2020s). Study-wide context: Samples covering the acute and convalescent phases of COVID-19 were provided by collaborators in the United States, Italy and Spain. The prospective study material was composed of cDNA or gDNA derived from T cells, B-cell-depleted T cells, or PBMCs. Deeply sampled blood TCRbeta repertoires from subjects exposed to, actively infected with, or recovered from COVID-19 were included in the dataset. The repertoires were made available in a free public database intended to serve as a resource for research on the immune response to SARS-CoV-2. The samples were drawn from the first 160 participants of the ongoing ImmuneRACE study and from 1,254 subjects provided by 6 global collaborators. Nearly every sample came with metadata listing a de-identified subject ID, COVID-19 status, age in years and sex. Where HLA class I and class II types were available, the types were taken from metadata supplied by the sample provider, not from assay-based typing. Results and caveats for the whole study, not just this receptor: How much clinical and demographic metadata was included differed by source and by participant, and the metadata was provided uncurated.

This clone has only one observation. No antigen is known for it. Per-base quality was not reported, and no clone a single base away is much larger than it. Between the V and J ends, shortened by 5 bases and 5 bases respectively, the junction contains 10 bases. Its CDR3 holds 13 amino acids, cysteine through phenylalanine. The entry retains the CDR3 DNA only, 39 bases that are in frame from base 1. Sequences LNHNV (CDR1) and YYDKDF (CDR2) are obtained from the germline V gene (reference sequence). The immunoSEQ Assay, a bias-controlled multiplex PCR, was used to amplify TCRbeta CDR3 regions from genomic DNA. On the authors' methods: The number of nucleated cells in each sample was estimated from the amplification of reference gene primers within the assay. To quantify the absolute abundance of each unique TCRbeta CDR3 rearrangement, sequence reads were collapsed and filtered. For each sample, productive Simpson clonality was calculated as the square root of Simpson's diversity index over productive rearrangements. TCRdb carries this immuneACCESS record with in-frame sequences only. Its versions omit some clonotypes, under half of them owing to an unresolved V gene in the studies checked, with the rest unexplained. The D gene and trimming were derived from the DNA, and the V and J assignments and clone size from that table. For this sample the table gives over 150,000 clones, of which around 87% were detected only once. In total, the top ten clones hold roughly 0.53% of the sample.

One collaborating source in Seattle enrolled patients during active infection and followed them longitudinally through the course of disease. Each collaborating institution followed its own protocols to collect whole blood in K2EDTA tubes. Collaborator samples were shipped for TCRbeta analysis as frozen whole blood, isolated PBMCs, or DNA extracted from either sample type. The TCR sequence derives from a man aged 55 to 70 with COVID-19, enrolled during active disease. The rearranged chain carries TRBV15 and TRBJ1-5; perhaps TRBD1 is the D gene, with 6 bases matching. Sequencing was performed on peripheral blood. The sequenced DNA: TGTGCCACCAGCGCAGGGGAAGATCAGCCCCAGCATTTT. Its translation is CATSAGEDQPQHF.